What follows are 26 T cell receptor beta chains derived from one specimen sequenced in a study of blood T cell repertoires in COVID-19. TCRdb's copy holds only in-frame clones and misses some; the assay was immunoSEQ multiplex PCR. This repertoire shows about 170,000 clones, 90% found once; its top ten account for 0.45% to 0.65%. Source material: peripheral blood. The receptors here all came from a man in his forties or fifties with acute or convalescent COVID-19.

This chain joins TRBV19 and TRBJ2-3; D possibly corresponds to TRBD1 (6 bases). V shed 5 bases and J shed 7 bases, with 16 bases lying between them. The CDR3 consists of 14 residues. The germline CDR1 and CDR2 sequences are LNHDA and SQIVND (reference sequence). Here the CDR3 reads CASSRLEGVNTQYF. CDR3 nucleotide sequence: TGTGCCAGTAGTCGCCTAGAGGGGGTAAATACGCAGTATTTT.

The V call is TRBV5-8, the J call TRBJ2-3; the match to TRBD1 covers 9 bases. CDR3 size: 15 residues. V was clipped by 3 bases and J by 3 bases; unmatched bases: 5. Germline V gene data show CDR1 as SGHTS and CDR2 as YDEGEE. The CDR3 bases are TGTGCCAGCAGCTACACAGGGGGCGAAACAGATACGCAGTATTTT. Residues: CASSYTGGETDTQYF.

J is TRBJ2-7 and V is TRBV2; D perhaps matches TRBD1 (5 bases). Trimming removed 3 bases at V and 8 bases at J, with 17 bases between. Germline-derived CDR1 and CDR2 are SNHLY and FYNNEI. The CDR3 has 14 residues. As DNA, the CDR3 is TGTGCCAGCAGTGACTGGGGCTCGGAGCCGAAGCAGTACGTC. Its protein product is CASSDWGSEPKQYV.

CDR3 DNA: TGCAGCGTCCCTAGGGGGACTATGGAGCAGTTCTTC. Protein product: CSVPRGTMEQFF. The chain has TRBV29-1 and TRBJ2-1; D might be TRBD2 (7 bases). V lost 6 bases, J lost 10 bases, and 16 bases lay in between. Looked up from germline, CDR1 is SQVTM and CDR2 is ANQGSEA. The CDR3 consists of 12 residues.

The chain employs TRBV11-2 and TRBJ2-1; 8 bases map to TRBD2. The CDR3 has 16 amino acids. Germline V CDR1 and CDR2: SGHAT, FQNNGV. Germline trimming cut 2 bases from V and 7 bases from J; bases unmatched to any gene: 10. The CDR3 nucleotides read TGTGCCAGCAGCTTAAATCGGGAGGGACTCTTTAATGAGCAGTTCTTC. Its translation is CASSLNREGLFNEQFF.

CDR3 protein: CASSSPRYEQFF. DNA for the CDR3: TGTGCCAGCTCATCCCCGCGGTATGAGCAGTTCTTC. The chain has TRBV18 and TRBJ2-1; D is unclear. This CDR3 is built from 12 residues. In germline, CDR1 is KGHSH, CDR2 LQKENI. V was pared by 5 bases and J by 8 bases, with 10 bases between.

The chain couples TRBV10-3 to TRBJ2-3, with 9 bases fitting TRBD2. Germline V CDR1 and CDR2: ENHRY, SYGVKD. The CDR3 contains 16 residues. The V gene end was trimmed by 4 bases and the J gene end by 1 base; junction bases not matched to a gene: 6. The CDR3 region has the DNA TGTGCCATCAGTGGAGTACCTAGCGGGGGCACAGATACGCAGTATTTT. This codes for CAISGVPSGGTDTQYF.

The chain is built from TRBV7-2 and TRBJ2-7; 7 bases are a match to TRBD1. V gave up 6 bases and J gave up 0 bases; unmatched junction bases: 5. The CDR3 runs 14 residues. Germline V lookup: CDR1 SGHTA, CDR2 FQGNSA. The CDR3: CASSYNRGSYEQYF. The DNA for the CDR3 is TGTGCCAGCAGTTACAACAGGGGCTCCTACGAGCAGTACTTC.

This chain joins TRBV10-3 and TRBJ1-5; TRBD1 might be the D (6 bases). Trimming removed 7 bases from V and 4 bases from J, with 11 bases in between. The CDR3 has 13 residues. Germline CDR1 is ENHRY and CDR2 is SYGVKD. The CDR3 sequence: CAIKDSLNQPQHF. The CDR3 DNA is TGTGCCATCAAGGACAGCCTAAATCAGCCCCAGCATTTT.

The V and J genes are TRBV4-1 and TRBJ2-1; 8 positions agree with TRBD2. V dropped 3 bases and J dropped 4; count of bases not matched to a gene: 8. Germline lookup yields CDR1 MGHRA and CDR2 YSYEKL. The CDR3 totals 16 residues. This chain's CDR3 is CASSQTSVALYNEQFF. DNA for the CDR3: TGCGCCAGCAGCCAGACTAGCGTAGCGCTATACAATGAGCAGTTCTTC.

V gene TRBV27 combines with J gene TRBJ2-7; the D gene is possibly TRBD2 (6 bases). Trimming pared 0 bases from V and 2 bases from J, leaving 11 bases between. Germline V gene sequence: CDR1 MNHEY, CDR2 SMNVEV (reference sequence). The CDR3 extends over 15 amino acids. As DNA, the CDR3 is TGTGCCAGCAGTTTATCGAGGAGGGGAACCTACGAGCAGTACTTC. Translated, it gives CASSLSRRGTYEQYF.

The rearrangement links TRBV6-6 to TRBJ2-2, with D possibly TRBD2 on 5 matching bases. Germline V gene lookup returns CDR1 MNHNY and CDR2 SVGAGI (reference sequence). V was pared by 2 bases and J by 6 bases, with 10 bases between. The CDR3 is made up of 14 amino acids. The CDR3: CASSYGAAAGELFF. CDR3 DNA: TGTGCCAGCAGTTACGGCGCAGCGGCCGGGGAGCTGTTTTTT.

The genes are TRBV19 and TRBJ2-2, with D possibly matching TRBD2 (5 bases). The CDR3 has 15 residues. CDR1 LNHDA and CDR2 SQIVND come from the germline V gene (reference sequence). V gave up 1 base and J gave up 8 bases, with 14 bases separating them. CDR3 protein: CASSIVLGISGELFF. The CDR3, as DNA: TGTGCCAGTAGTATAGTACTAGGTATATCTGGGGAGCTGTTTTTT. The whole variable domain, remainder taken from reference TRBV19 and TRBJ2-2, is DGGITQSPKYLFRKEGQNVTLSCEQNLNHDAMYWYRQDPGQGLRLIYYSQIVNDFQKGDIAEGYSVSREKKESFPLTVTSAQKNPTAFYLCASSIVLGISGELFFGEGSRLTVL.

The chain has TRBV4-2 and TRBJ2-1, with TRBD1 identical over 8 bases. The length of the CDR3 is 16 residues. After removal of 6 bases from V and 2 bases from J, the junction contained 9 bases not matched to a gene. Germline V gives CDR1 LGHNA, CDR2 YNFKEQ. CDR3 coding DNA: TGTGCCAGCAGAACAGAGACAGGGGAAACCTACAATGAGCAGTTCTTC. Encoded protein: CASRTETGETYNEQFF.

J is TRBJ1-2 and V is TRBV14; TRBD1 matches at 9 bases. J was trimmed by 8 bases and V by 2 bases; bases with no gene match: 12. This CDR3 is 16 amino acids long. CDR1 SGHDN and CDR2 FVKESK come from the germline V gene. CDR3: CASSQLAAGTGKGYTF. The CDR3 DNA is TGTGCCAGCAGCCAATTGGCGGCCGGGACAGGGAAAGGCTACACCTTC.

The CDR3 region has the DNA TGTGCCAGCAGCTTATCGGGACAGGGATTCATCTACGAGCAGTACTTC. Translation gives CASSLSGQGFIYEQYF. The rearrangement uses TRBV7-8 and TRBJ2-7; 9 nucleotides match TRBD1. The germline gives CDR1 SGHVS, CDR2 FQNEAQ. With V trimmed by 2 bases and J by 3 bases, 8 bases remained unmatched. The CDR3 runs 16 residues.

This sequence joins TRBV9 and TRBJ2-5; 7 positions match TRBD1. Germline trimming cut 5 bases from V and 1 base from J; bases unmatched to any gene: 8. Per germline, CDR1 SGDLS and CDR2 YYNGEE. There are 15 residues in the CDR3. CDR3: CASSKSWTGQETQYF. The CDR3 DNA follows: TGTGCCAGCAGTAAGTCTTGGACAGGCCAAGAGACCCAGTACTTC. Full variable domain (remainder filled in from reference TRBV9 and TRBJ2-5): DSGVTQTPKHLITATGQRVTLRCSPRSGDLSVYWYQQSLDQGLQFLIQYYNGEERAKGNILERFSAQQFPDLHSELNLSSLELGDSALYFCASSKSWTGQETQYFGPGTRLLVL.

The chain employs TRBV6-5 and TRBJ2-1; tentative D call: TRBD2 (5 bases). The germline gives CDR1 MNHEY, CDR2 SVGAGI. The CDR3 runs to 14 residues. Trimming cost V 6 bases and J 1 base, with 10 bases left between them. The CDR3, as DNA: TGTGCCAGCAGACATGGGAGTTCCTACAATGAGCAGTTCTTC. It yields the protein CASRHGSSYNEQFF.

J is TRBJ1-1 and V is TRBV19; 8 bases line up with TRBD1. The CDR3 length is 12 residues. The germline gives CDR1 LNHDA, CDR2 SQIVND (reference sequence). J was trimmed by 7 bases and V by 8 bases; bases with no gene match: 6. CDR3: CASGRQGNEAFF. The CDR3 DNA reads TGTGCCAGTGGACGACAGGGGAATGAAGCTTTCTTT.

The chain combines TRBV2 with TRBJ2-3; D gene unclear. CDR1 is SNHLY and CDR2 is FYNNEI in the germline V gene. V lost 6 bases, J lost 0 bases, and 10 bases lay in between. The CDR3 has 14 residues. CDR3 residues: CASRQFPSTDTQYF. CDR3 sequence (DNA): TGTGCCAGCAGGCAGTTTCCTAGCACAGATACGCAGTATTTT.

V usage is TRBV28 and J usage is TRBJ1-6, with D hard to call. The CDR3 is 11 residues long. Germline V gives CDR1 MDHEN, CDR2 SYDVKM. Deletions cut 3 bases from V and 10 bases from J, with 4 bases between. CDR3 region: CASSLSSPLHF. The CDR3 DNA reads TGTGCCAGCAGTTTGAGCTCACCCCTCCACTTT.

This clone came up once. V gene TRBV5-1 combines with J gene TRBJ2-5; the D gene is possibly TRBD2 (6 bases). Trimming left V 8 bases short and J 2 bases short, with 22 bases between. This CDR3 spans 16 amino acids. The germline V gene encodes CDR1 SGHRS and CDR2 YFSETQ. CDR3 sequence: CASFGGMGPPQETQYF. CDR3 sequence (DNA): TGCGCCAGTTTTGGGGGGATGGGGCCCCCTCAAGAGACCCAGTACTTC.

The CDR3 region has the DNA TGTGCCAGCAGCACGTACTCCGGACAGGGGGCGTCTCATGGCTACACCTTC. Translation: CASSTYSGQGASHGYTF. The chain couples TRBV21-1 to TRBJ1-2; TRBD1 is the table's D call and was not checked against the DNA. TRBV21-1 is an annotated pseudogene. This CDR3 has 17 amino acids.

This rearrangement joins TRBV10-2 to TRBJ1-5; D might be TRBD1 (6 bases). Germline V gene lookup returns CDR1 WSHSY and CDR2 SAAADI. The CDR3 runs 14 residues. Trimming removed 5 bases at V and 0 bases at J, with 8 bases between. The CDR3 region is CASSRTDSNQPQHF. In nucleotides, the CDR3 is TGCGCCAGCAGTAGGACAGATAGCAATCAGCCCCAGCATTTT.

CDR3 sequence (DNA): TGTGCCAGCAGCTGGGACAGGGTCTCTGGCTACACCTTC. Translated: CASSWDRVSGYTF. The chain employs TRBV5-4 and TRBJ1-2; 9 nucleotides align to TRBD1. Trimming at V came to 3 bases and at J to 7 bases, leaving 4 bases not matched to a gene. The CDR3 sequence is 13 residues long. Germline-derived CDR1 and CDR2 are SGHNT and YYREEE (reference sequence).

This chain connects TRBV2 to TRBJ1-1; 9 bases are shared with TRBD1. V lost 3 bases to trimming and J lost 3 bases; unmatched junction nucleotides: 5. In germline, CDR1 is SNHLY, CDR2 FYNNEI. The CDR3 is 15 residues long. The CDR3 DNA reads TGTGCCAGCAGTGAGGGGACAGGGTTCGACACTGAAGCTTTCTTT. Translating gives CASSEGTGFDTEAFF.